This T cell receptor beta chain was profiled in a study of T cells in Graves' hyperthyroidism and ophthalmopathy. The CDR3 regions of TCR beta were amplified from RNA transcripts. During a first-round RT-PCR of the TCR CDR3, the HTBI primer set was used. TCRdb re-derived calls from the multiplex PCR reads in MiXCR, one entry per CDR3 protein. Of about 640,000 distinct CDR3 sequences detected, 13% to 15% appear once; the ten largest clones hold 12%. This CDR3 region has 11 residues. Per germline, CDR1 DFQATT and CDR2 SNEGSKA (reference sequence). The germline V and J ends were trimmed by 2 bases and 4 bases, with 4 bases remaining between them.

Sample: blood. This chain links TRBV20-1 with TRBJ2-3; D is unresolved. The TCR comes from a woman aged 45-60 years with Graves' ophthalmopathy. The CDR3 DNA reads TGCAGTGCTAGATTCTCAGATACGCAGTATTTT. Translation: CSARFSDTQYF.